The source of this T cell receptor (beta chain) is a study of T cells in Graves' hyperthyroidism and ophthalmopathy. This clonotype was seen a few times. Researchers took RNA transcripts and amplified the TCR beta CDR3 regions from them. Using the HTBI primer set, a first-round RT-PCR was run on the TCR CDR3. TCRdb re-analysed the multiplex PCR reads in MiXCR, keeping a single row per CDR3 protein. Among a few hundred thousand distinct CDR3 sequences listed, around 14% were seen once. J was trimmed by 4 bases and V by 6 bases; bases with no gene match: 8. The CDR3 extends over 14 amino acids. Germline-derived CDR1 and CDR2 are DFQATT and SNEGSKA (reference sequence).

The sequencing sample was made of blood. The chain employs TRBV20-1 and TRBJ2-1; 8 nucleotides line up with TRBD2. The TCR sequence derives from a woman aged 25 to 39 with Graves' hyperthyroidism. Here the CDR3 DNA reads TGCAGTGCCCCCCGGGAGGGCCGGTACAATGAGCAGTTCTTC. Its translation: CSAPREGRYNEQFF.